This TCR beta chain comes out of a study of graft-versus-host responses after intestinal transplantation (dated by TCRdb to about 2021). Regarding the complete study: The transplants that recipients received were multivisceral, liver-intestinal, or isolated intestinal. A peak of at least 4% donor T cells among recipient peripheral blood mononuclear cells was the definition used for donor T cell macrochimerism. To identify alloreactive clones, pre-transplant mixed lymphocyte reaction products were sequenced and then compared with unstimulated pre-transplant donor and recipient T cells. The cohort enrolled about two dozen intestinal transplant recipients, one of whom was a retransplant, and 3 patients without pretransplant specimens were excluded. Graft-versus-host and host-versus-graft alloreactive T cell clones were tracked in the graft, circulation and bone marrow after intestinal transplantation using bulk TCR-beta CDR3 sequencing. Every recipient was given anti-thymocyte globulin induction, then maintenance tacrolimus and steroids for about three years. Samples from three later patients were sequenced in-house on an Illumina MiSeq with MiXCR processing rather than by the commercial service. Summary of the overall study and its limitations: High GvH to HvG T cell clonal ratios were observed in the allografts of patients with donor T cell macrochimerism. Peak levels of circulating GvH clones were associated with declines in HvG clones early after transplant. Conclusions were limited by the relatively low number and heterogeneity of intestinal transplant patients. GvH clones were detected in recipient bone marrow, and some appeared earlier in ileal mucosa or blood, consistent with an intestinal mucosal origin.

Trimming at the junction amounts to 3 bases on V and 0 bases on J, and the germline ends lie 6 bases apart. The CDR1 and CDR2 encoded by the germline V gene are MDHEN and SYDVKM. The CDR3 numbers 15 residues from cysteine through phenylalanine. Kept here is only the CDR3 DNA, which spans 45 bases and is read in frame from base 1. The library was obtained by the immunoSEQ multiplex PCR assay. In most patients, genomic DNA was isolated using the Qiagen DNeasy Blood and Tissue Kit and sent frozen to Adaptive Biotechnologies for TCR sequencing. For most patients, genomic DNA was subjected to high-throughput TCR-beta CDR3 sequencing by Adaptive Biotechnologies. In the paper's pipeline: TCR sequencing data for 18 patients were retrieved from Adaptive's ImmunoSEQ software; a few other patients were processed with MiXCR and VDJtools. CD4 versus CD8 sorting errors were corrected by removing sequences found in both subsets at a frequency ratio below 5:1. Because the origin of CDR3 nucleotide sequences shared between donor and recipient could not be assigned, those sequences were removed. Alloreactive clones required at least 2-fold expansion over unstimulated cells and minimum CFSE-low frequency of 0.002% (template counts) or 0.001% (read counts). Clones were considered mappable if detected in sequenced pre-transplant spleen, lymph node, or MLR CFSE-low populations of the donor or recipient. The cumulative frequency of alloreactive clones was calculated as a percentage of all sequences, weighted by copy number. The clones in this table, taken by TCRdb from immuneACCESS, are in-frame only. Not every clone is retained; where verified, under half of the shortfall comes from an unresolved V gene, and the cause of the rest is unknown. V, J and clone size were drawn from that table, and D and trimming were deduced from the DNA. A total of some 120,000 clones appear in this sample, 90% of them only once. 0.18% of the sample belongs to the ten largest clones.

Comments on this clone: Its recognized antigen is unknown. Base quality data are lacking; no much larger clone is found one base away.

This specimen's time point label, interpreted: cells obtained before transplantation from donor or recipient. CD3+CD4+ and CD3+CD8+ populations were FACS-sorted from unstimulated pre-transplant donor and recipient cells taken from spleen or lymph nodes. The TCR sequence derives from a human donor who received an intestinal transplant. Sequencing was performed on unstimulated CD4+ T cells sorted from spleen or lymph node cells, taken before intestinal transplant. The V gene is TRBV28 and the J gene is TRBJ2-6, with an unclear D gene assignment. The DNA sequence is TGTGCCAGCAGTTTTAGGAGCTCTGGGGCCAACGTCCTGACTTTC. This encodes CASSFRSSGANVLTF.